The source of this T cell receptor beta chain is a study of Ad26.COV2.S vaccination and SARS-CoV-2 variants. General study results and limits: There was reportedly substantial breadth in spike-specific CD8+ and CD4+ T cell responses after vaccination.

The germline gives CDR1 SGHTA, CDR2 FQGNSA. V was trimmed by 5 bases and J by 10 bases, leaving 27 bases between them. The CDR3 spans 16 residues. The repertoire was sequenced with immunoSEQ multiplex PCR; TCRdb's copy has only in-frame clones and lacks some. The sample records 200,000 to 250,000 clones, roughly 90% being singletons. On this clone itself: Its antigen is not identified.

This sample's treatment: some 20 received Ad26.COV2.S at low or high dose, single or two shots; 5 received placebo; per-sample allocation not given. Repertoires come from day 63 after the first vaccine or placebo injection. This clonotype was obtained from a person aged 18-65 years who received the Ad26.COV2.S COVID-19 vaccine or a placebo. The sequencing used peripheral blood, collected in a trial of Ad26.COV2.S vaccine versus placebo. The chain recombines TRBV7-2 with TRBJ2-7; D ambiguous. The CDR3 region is CASSPRSTARPTDQYF. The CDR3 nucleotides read TGTGCCAGCAGCCCGAGAAGTACAGCAAGACCCACTGACCAGTACTTC.